One sample yielded the 7 T cell receptor beta chains listed below, sequenced in a study of shared clonotypes between healthy human individuals. TCRdb keeps only in-frame clones here, not all; method: immunoSEQ multiplex PCR. Among roughly 1,500,000 clones listed, 95% to 99% were seen once. The sequenced sample was naive CD4+ T cells sorted from blood. Subset here: CD45RA+ positively selected. The origin of the receptors is a man aged 30 to 39 in good health.

The rearrangement links TRBV6-5 to TRBJ2-2; D might be TRBD2 (6 bases). The CDR3 runs 14 residues. The V gene lost 5 bases and the J gene lost 4 bases, with 11 bases spanning the gap. Germline V lookup: CDR1 MNHEY, CDR2 SVGAGI. This CDR3 reads CASSNGGFTGELFF. Here the CDR3 DNA reads TGTGCCAGCAGTAATGGAGGGTTCACCGGGGAGCTGTTTTTT.

The chain carries TRBV10-2 and TRBJ1-5; D unclear. Trimming cost V 7 bases and J 6 bases, with 13 bases left between them. The CDR3 runs 13 residues. The germline gives CDR1 WSHSY, CDR2 SAAADI. DNA for the CDR3: TGCGCCAGCACGGGGAACCGGGTTCAGCCCCAGCATTTT. As protein: CASTGNRVQPQHF.

In DNA form, the CDR3 reads TGCGCCAGCAGCTTGACTAGCGGGAGGACGAGCTCCTACAATGAGCAGTTCTTC. Residues: CASSLTSGRTSSYNEQFF. V and J are TRBV5-1 and TRBJ2-1; 12 positions match TRBD2. Germline loops: CDR1 SGHRS, CDR2 YFSETQ. V shed 1 base and J 0 bases; nucleotides not matched to a gene: 5. This CDR3 is 18 amino acids long. The full variable domain, with the rest looked up from reference TRBV5-1 and TRBJ2-1, is KAGVTQTPRYLIKTRGQQVTLSCSPISGHRSVSWYQQTPGQGLQFLFEYFSETQRNKGNFPGRFSGRQFSNSRSEMNVSTLELGDSALYLCASSLTSGRTSSYNEQFFGPGTRLTVL.

The chain employs TRBV5-6 and TRBJ2-3; 10 bases are shared with TRBD2. This CDR3 has 15 amino acids. Germline V gene sequence: CDR1 SGHDT, CDR2 YYEEEE. V was clipped by 5 bases and J by 6 bases; unmatched bases: 9. The CDR3 DNA reads TGTGCCAGCAGTAAGCGGGAGGGCCGCGCGGATACGCAGTATTTT. It yields the protein CASSKREGRADTQYF.

J is TRBJ1-4 and V is TRBV19; TRBD1 might be the D (5 bases). This CDR3 is built from 15 residues. Per germline, CDR1 LNHDA and CDR2 SQIVND (reference sequence). Trimming cost V 6 bases and J 8 bases, with 19 bases left between them. The CDR3 is CASSQIPTGGEKLFF. In DNA, the CDR3 is TGTGCCAGTAGCCAAATCCCCACAGGAGGGGAAAAACTGTTTTTT.

V gene TRBV6-9 combines with J gene TRBJ2-5, with 7 positions matching TRBD2. This CDR3 comprises 14 residues. The V segment lost 1 base and the J segment 4 bases; nucleotides outside the gene matches: 3. From germline, CDR1 is MNHGY and CDR2 SVAAGI. The CDR3 DNA is TGTGCCAGCAGTTATTGGGAGGGTTCAGAGACCCAGTACTTC. It specifies CASSYWEGSETQYF.

V gene TRBV19 combines with J gene TRBJ2-1; D is perhaps TRBD2 (6 bases). The CDR3 totals 17 residues. Trimming pared 2 bases from V and 7 bases from J, leaving 21 bases between. Germline V gives CDR1 LNHDA, CDR2 SQIVND (reference sequence). The CDR3, as DNA: TGTGCCAGTAGTATACAGGTCGCGGGGATTGGGTTGAATGAGCAGTTCTTC. It is translated as CASSIQVAGIGLNEQFF.